These T cell receptor beta chains were read from a single sample in a study of neoadjuvant anti-PD-1 for oral cavity cancer. Here immunoSEQ multiplex PCR was the method, and the copy in TCRdb shows in-frame clones only, minus some. The repertoire holds about 14,000 clones, with roughly 67% as singletons. Sequences were derived from PBMCs, sampled before nivolumab (anti-PD-1) treatment. The receptors shown here come from a person aged 40 to 85 with oral cavity squamous cell carcinoma. Both conserved end residues are part of each CDR3. D genes are given only for firm matches. Part of the rows lack a size; the others show once, few, many or a class for expanded clones.

d_call: NA; clone_size: NA; j_call: TRBJ2-7; v_call: TRBV5-1; cdr3_aa: CASNRDPSSYEQYF; cdr3_nt: TGCGCCAGCAATCGGGACCCGAGCTCCTACGAGCAGTACTTC
d_call: NA; clone_size: NA; j_call: TRBJ2-7; v_call: TRBV27; cdr3_aa: CASSLGQSYEQYF; cdr3_nt: TGTGCCAGCAGTTTAGGACAGTCTTACGAGCAGTACTTC
d_call: NA; clone_size: NA; j_call: TRBJ2-7; v_call: TRBV11-2; cdr3_aa: CASSTGTGQYF; cdr3_nt: TGTGCCAGCAGCACAGGGACCGGGCAGTACTTC
d_call: TRBD2; clone_size: NA; j_call: TRBJ2-3; v_call: TRBV7-8; cdr3_aa: CASSPGTSGGADTQYF; cdr3_nt: TGTGCCAGCAGCCCTGGGACTAGCGGGGGGGCAGATACGCAGTATTTT
d_call: NA; clone_size: NA; j_call: TRBJ2-5; v_call: TRBV6-1; cdr3_aa: CASTGQLISETQYF; cdr3_nt: TGTGCCAGCACAGGACAGTTAATTTCTGAGACCCAGTACTTC
d_call: NA; clone_size: few; j_call: TRBJ1-1; v_call: TRBV14; cdr3_aa: CASSPNAGGGTEAFF; cdr3_nt: TGTGCCAGCAGCCCCAACGCGGGAGGGGGCACTGAAGCTTTCTTT
d_call: NA; clone_size: NA; j_call: TRBJ2-5; v_call: TRBV5-1; cdr3_aa: CASSHPGRKQETQYF; cdr3_nt: TGCGCCAGCAGCCACCCGGGACGGAAACAAGAGACCCAGTACTTC
d_call: NA; clone_size: NA; j_call: TRBJ1-2; v_call: TRBV7-9; cdr3_aa: CASSLSLMNGYTF; cdr3_nt: TGTGCCAGCAGCTTAAGCCTAATGAATGGCTACACCTTC
d_call: NA; clone_size: NA; j_call: TRBJ2-5; v_call: TRBV14; cdr3_aa: CASRRDSQETQYF; cdr3_nt: TGTGCCAGCAGGCGGGACAGCCAAGAGACCCAGTACTTC
d_call: TRBD2; clone_size: NA; j_call: TRBJ2-3; v_call: TRBV29-1; cdr3_aa: CSVYGVREGTDTQYF; cdr3_nt: TGCAGCGTTTACGGTGTCAGGGAGGGTACAGATACGCAGTATTTT
d_call: NA; clone_size: NA; j_call: TRBJ1-1; v_call: TRBV5-1; cdr3_aa: CASSWRILGASGEAFF; cdr3_nt: TGCGCCAGCAGCTGGCGGATCTTGGGGGCTTCCGGGGAAGCTTTCTTT
d_call: NA; clone_size: NA; j_call: TRBJ1-5; v_call: TRBV4-2; cdr3_aa: CASSLSLGQPQHF; cdr3_nt: TGTGCCAGCAGCCTGTCTCTGGGTCAGCCCCAGCATTTT
d_call: NA; clone_size: few; j_call: TRBJ2-1; v_call: TRBV7-7; cdr3_aa: CASSPGLTTNNEQFF; cdr3_nt: TGTGCCAGCAGCCCCGGTCTGACAACAAACAATGAGCAGTTCTTC
d_call: NA; clone_size: NA; j_call: TRBJ1-2; v_call: TRBV27; cdr3_aa: CASSPTSGGYTF; cdr3_nt: TGTGCCAGCAGTCCAACGTCTGGTGGCTACACCTTC
d_call: NA; clone_size: NA; j_call: TRBJ2-3; v_call: TRBV30; cdr3_aa: CAWSVRGADTQYF; cdr3_nt: TGTGCCTGGAGTGTACGTGGTGCAGATACGCAGTATTTT
d_call: NA; clone_size: few; j_call: TRBJ2-3; v_call: TRBV6-6; cdr3_aa: CATRSGASTDTQYF; cdr3_nt: TGTGCCACCCGATCGGGGGCTAGCACAGATACGCAGTATTTT
d_call: NA; clone_size: NA; j_call: TRBJ1-3; v_call: TRBV6-5; cdr3_aa: CASSVTGLSGNTIYF; cdr3_nt: TGTGCCAGCAGCGTGACAGGCCTCTCTGGAAACACCATATATTTT
d_call: TRBD1; clone_size: NA; j_call: TRBJ1-1; v_call: TRBV14; cdr3_aa: CASSPTQGGTEAFF; cdr3_nt: TGTGCCAGCAGCCCAACACAGGGGGGCACTGAAGCTTTCTTT
d_call: NA; clone_size: NA; j_call: TRBJ2-2; v_call: TRBV7-6; cdr3_aa: CASSLQGGNTGELFF; cdr3_nt: TGTGCCAGCAGCTTACAAGGAGGGAACACCGGGGAGCTGTTTTTT
d_call: NA; clone_size: once; j_call: TRBJ1-5; v_call: TRBV28; cdr3_aa: CASSSWGQPQHF; cdr3_nt: TGTGCCAGCAGTTCTTGGGGTCAGCCCCAGCATTTT
d_call: NA; clone_size: NA; j_call: TRBJ2-1; v_call: TRBV6-6; cdr3_aa: CASSWQGDYNEQFF; cdr3_nt: TGTGCCAGCAGTTGGCAAGGGGACTACAATGAGCAGTTCTTC
d_call: NA; clone_size: NA; j_call: TRBJ1-1; v_call: TRBV29-1; cdr3_aa: CSVDPRAGVGTEAFF; cdr3_nt: TGCAGCGTTGATCCCCGAGCGGGGGTGGGCACTGAAGCTTTCTTT
d_call: NA; clone_size: few; j_call: TRBJ1-2; v_call: TRBV28; cdr3_aa: CASSLSVRDSRYTF; cdr3_nt: TGTGCCAGCAGTTTATCAGTCAGGGATTCGCGCTACACCTTC
d_call: NA; clone_size: few; j_call: TRBJ1-3; v_call: TRBV28; cdr3_aa: CASLEADSGNTIYF; cdr3_nt: TGTGCCAGTCTCGAGGCGGACTCTGGAAACACCATATATTTT
d_call: NA; clone_size: NA; j_call: TRBJ2-1; v_call: TRBV29-1; cdr3_aa: CSARRQSHNEQFF; cdr3_nt: TGCAGCGCCCGCCGACAGTCCCACAATGAGCAGTTCTTC
d_call: NA; clone_size: few; j_call: TRBJ2-2; v_call: TRBV30; cdr3_aa: CAWSVGWETGELFF; cdr3_nt: TGTGCCTGGAGTGTCGGATGGGAGACCGGGGAGCTGTTTTTT
d_call: NA; clone_size: NA; j_call: TRBJ2-1; v_call: TRBV7-7; cdr3_aa: CASSFSGDSYNEQFF; cdr3_nt: TGTGCTAGCAGCTTTAGCGGAGACTCCTACAATGAGCAGTTCTTC
d_call: NA; clone_size: NA; j_call: TRBJ2-1; v_call: TRBV5-1; cdr3_aa: CASSYLQVGPMNEQFF; cdr3_nt: TGCGCCAGCAGCTATTTACAGGTGGGTCCCATGAATGAGCAGTTCTTC
d_call: NA; clone_size: NA; j_call: TRBJ2-7; v_call: TRBV20-1; cdr3_aa: CSAVGLSEQYF; cdr3_nt: TGCAGTGCTGTGGGCCTCAGCGAGCAGTACTTC
d_call: TRBD1; clone_size: NA; j_call: TRBJ1-1; v_call: TRBV6-4; cdr3_aa: CASRRSGQVNTEAFF; cdr3_nt: TGTGCCAGCAGGAGGTCAGGACAGGTGAACACTGAAGCTTTCTTT
d_call: TRBD2; clone_size: NA; j_call: TRBJ2-3; v_call: TRBV11-3; cdr3_aa: CASSSFKAGGRGTQYF; cdr3_nt: TGTGCCAGCAGCTCTTTCAAAGCGGGAGGCCGCGGTACGCAGTATTTT
d_call: TRBD1; clone_size: NA; j_call: TRBJ1-1; v_call: TRBV6-5; cdr3_aa: CASSSRTGTGVREAFF; cdr3_nt: TGTGCCAGCAGTTCTCGGACCGGGACAGGTGTTAGGGAAGCTTTCTTT
d_call: TRBD2; clone_size: NA; j_call: TRBJ2-3; v_call: TRBV7-9; cdr3_aa: CASSSGLAGADTQYF; cdr3_nt: TGTGCCAGCAGCTCCGGACTAGCGGGGGCGGATACGCAGTATTTT
d_call: NA; clone_size: NA; j_call: TRBJ1-1; v_call: TRBV11-2; cdr3_aa: CASSLGGRTEAFF; cdr3_nt: TGTGCCAGCAGCTTAGGGGGCAGGACTGAAGCTTTCTTT
d_call: NA; clone_size: NA; j_call: TRBJ1-5; v_call: TRBV27; cdr3_aa: CASSLSISRRDQPQHF; cdr3_nt: TGTGCCAGCAGTCTTTCTATATCGCGACGGGATCAGCCCCAGCATTTT
d_call: NA; clone_size: NA; j_call: TRBJ1-6; v_call: TRBV21-1; cdr3_aa: CASSNSQGGSPLHF; cdr3_nt: TGTGCCAGCAGCAATAGCCAGGGAGGATCACCCCTCCACTTT
d_call: NA; clone_size: NA; j_call: TRBJ2-3; v_call: TRBV11-2; cdr3_aa: CASGGDTDTQYF; cdr3_nt: TGTGCCAGCGGAGGCGACACAGATACGCAGTATTTT
d_call: NA; clone_size: few; j_call: TRBJ1-1; v_call: TRBV7-9; cdr3_aa: CASSLSSGAAFF; cdr3_nt: TGTGCCAGCAGCTTAAGTTCGGGAGCCGCTTTCTTT
d_call: NA; clone_size: NA; j_call: TRBJ1-2; v_call: TRBV19; cdr3_aa: CASSDGPYGYTF; cdr3_nt: TGTGCCAGTAGTGACGGACCCTATGGCTACACCTTC
d_call: NA; clone_size: NA; j_call: TRBJ1-2; v_call: TRBV6-1; cdr3_aa: CASSEGANYGYTF; cdr3_nt: TGTGCCAGCAGTGAAGGGGCAAACTATGGCTACACCTTC
d_call: TRBD1; clone_size: few; j_call: TRBJ1-2; v_call: TRBV14; cdr3_aa: CASSQLRGQGDYGYTF; cdr3_nt: TGTGCCAGCAGCCAGCTCCGGGGACAGGGGGACTATGGCTACACCTTC
d_call: TRBD1; clone_size: NA; j_call: TRBJ1-4; v_call: TRBV27; cdr3_aa: CASRPPGQGTKKLFF; cdr3_nt: TGTGCCAGCAGGCCTCCGGGACAGGGCACAAAAAAACTGTTTTTT
d_call: TRBD1; clone_size: NA; j_call: TRBJ2-2; v_call: TRBV5-1; cdr3_aa: CASSDDRGRTGELFF; cdr3_nt: TGCGCCAGCAGCGACGACAGGGGTCGCACCGGGGAGCTGTTTTTT
d_call: TRBD2; clone_size: once; j_call: TRBJ2-3; v_call: TRBV7-8; cdr3_aa: CASSFLGTSVSIDTQYF; cdr3_nt: TGTGCCAGCAGCTTTCTCGGGACTAGCGTCTCAATCGATACGCAGTATTTT
d_call: NA; clone_size: NA; j_call: TRBJ1-5; v_call: TRBV19; cdr3_aa: CASSITQVQPQHF; cdr3_nt: TGTGCCAGTAGTATCACCCAGGTTCAGCCCCAGCATTTT
d_call: TRBD1; clone_size: NA; j_call: TRBJ1-1; v_call: TRBV2; cdr3_aa: CASRDPGQGESFF; cdr3_nt: TGTGCCAGCAGAGACCCGGGACAGGGGGAATCTTTCTTT